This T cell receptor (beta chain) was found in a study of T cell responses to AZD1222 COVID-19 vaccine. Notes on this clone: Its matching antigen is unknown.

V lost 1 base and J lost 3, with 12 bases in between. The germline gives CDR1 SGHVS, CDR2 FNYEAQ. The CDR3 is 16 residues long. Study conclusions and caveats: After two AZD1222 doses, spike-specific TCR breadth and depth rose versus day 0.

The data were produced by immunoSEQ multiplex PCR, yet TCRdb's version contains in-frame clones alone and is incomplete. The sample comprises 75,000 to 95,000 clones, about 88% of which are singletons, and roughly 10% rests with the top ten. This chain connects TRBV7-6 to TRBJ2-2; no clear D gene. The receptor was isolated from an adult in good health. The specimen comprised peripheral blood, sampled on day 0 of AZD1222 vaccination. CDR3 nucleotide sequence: TGTGCCAGCAGCTTAGTTCCTGGGCCCGACACCGGGGAGCTGTTTTTT. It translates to CASSLVPGPDTGELFF.